This TCR beta chain was retrieved from a study of blood T cell repertoires in COVID-19. Turning to the study itself: The analysed material was cDNA or gDNA that came from T cells, B-cell-depleted T cells, or PBMCs.

As handled by the study authors: Estimates of nucleated cell counts were drawn from the amplification of reference gene primers. Produced via immunoSEQ multiplex PCR; TCRdb's table is partial and in-frame only. V, J and clone size were drawn from that table, and D and trimming were deduced from the DNA. The table has roughly 320,000 clones, over 80% seen once. Unmatched junction bases numbered 3, after V lost 2 bases and J lost 3 bases. The length of the CDR3 is 15 residues. Germline-derived CDR1 and CDR2 are SGDLS and YYNGEE. The chain links TRBV9 to TRBJ2-2; 8 bases are shared with TRBD2. The material sequenced was peripheral blood. This receptor was taken from a woman aged 50 to 65 with COVID-19, enrolled during active disease. In nucleotides, the CDR3 is TGTGCCAGCAGCGTCACTAGCGGATACACCGGGGAGCTGTTTTTT. Its translation: CASSVTSGYTGELFF.